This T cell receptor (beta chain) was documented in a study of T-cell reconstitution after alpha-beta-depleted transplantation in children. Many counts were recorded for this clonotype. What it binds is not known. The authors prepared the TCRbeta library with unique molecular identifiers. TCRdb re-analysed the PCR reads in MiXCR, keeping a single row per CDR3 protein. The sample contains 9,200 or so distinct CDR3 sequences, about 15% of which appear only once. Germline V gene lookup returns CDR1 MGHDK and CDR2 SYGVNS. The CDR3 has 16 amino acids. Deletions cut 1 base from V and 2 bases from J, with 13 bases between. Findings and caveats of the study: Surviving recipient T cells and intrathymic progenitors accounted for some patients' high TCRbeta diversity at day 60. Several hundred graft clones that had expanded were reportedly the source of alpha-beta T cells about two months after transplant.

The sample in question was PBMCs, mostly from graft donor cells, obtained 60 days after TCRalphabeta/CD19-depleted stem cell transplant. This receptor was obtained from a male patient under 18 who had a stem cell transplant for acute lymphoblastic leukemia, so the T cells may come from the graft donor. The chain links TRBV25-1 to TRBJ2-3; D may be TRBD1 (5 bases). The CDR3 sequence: CASSELGRVLTDTQYF. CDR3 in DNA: TGTGCCAGCAGTGAATTGGGCAGGGTCCTCACAGATACGCAGTATTTT.